A selection of T cell receptor beta chains follows, all from one sample in a study of STAT5B mutations in CD4+ large granular lymphocyte leukemia. Some clones are missing from TCRdb's copy, which holds only in-frame ones; the method was immunoSEQ multiplex PCR. This table has 30,000 to 40,000 clones, about 80% appearing once. Sample: CD4+ T cells from blood buffy coats. All receptors derive from a human donor in good health. Both conserved end residues are part of each CDR3. The order of the fields is clone size, D gene, V gene, J gene, CDR3 protein, CDR3 DNA. A D gene is named only where the DNA matches it firmly. Where a row states a size, it is once, few, many or the class of an expanded clone; other rows omit it.

.	TRBD1	TRBV4-1	TRBJ2-4	CASSQGRQGDAKNIQYF	TGCGCCAGCAGCCAGGGGCGCCAGGGGGACGCCAAAAACATTCAGTACTTC
.	.	TRBV15	TRBJ1-1	CATSRDRDQAFF	TGTGCCACCAGCAGAGACAGGGACCAAGCTTTCTTT
.	.	TRBV5-6	TRBJ2-7	CASSSYSRQVNSYEQYF	TGTGCCAGCAGCTCCTACTCCCGACAAGTAAACTCCTACGAGCAGTACTTC
few	TRBD1	TRBV5-4	TRBJ1-3	CASSPTGAGNTIYF	TGTGCCAGCAGCCCGACAGGGGCTGGAAACACCATATATTTT
.	TRBD2	TRBV15	TRBJ2-3	CATSRGRDTDTQYF	TGTGCCACCAGCCGGGGGAGGGACACAGATACGCAGTATTTT
.	.	TRBV6-4	TRBJ2-3	CASSLLGHITDTQYF	TGTGCCAGCAGTCTTTTGGGCCATATCACAGATACGCAGTATTTT
.	.	TRBV25-1	TRBJ2-7	CASSGSPSYEQYF	TGTGCCAGCTCGGGATCCCCGTCCTACGAGCAGTACTTC
once	.	TRBV18	TRBJ2-7	CASSPPTPTEQYF	TGTGCCAGCTCACCACCCACCCCCACCGAGCAGTACTTC
once	.	TRBV9	TRBJ1-2	CASSSIRNTYGYTF	TGTGCCAGCAGCTCAATTAGGAATACCTATGGCTACACCTTC
.	.	TRBV1	TRBJ1-1	CTSSHVSGQGMNTEAFF	TGCACCAGCAGCCACGTTTCTGGACAGGGAATGAACACTGAAGCTTTCTTT
.	.	TRBV5-5	TRBJ1-4	CASSLVNPGGNEKLFF	TGTGCCAGCAGCTTGGTGAACCCTGGAGGGAATGAAAAACTGTTTTTT
.	TRBD2	TRBV18	TRBJ2-5	CASSPGSSGEETQYF	TGTGCCAGCTCACCGGGGTCTAGCGGGGAAGAGACCCAGTACTTC
.	TRBD1	TRBV4-2	TRBJ1-5	CASSSTGLDQPQHF	TGTGCCAGCAGCTCGACAGGGTTGGATCAGCCCCAGCATTTT
.	TRBD2	TRBV7-2	TRBJ2-1	CASSLAGGAYDEQFF	TGTGCCAGCAGCTTAGCCGGGGGGGCTTACGATGAGCAGTTCTTC
.	.	TRBV25-1	TRBJ1-1	CASAAWGGNTEAFF	TGTGCCAGCGCTGCATGGGGGGGGAACACTGAAGCTTTCTTT
.	.	TRBV7-2	TRBJ2-1	CASSLAGRGAYNEQFF	TGTGCCAGCAGCTTAGCGGGCCGCGGGGCTTACAATGAGCAGTTCTTC
.	.	TRBV19	TRBJ1-5	CASSIVGGPSNQPQHF	TGTGCCAGTAGTATAGTGGGGGGACCGAGCAATCAGCCCCAGCATTTT
few	.	TRBV19	TRBJ1-2	CASSMGLEEGYGYTF	TGTGCCAGTAGTATGGGGTTAGAGGAAGGATATGGCTACACCTTC
.	.	TRBV2	TRBJ1-5	CASSEGAQGQPQHF	TGTGCCAGCAGTGAGGGGGCGCAGGGTCAGCCCCAGCATTTT
few	.	TRBV29-1	TRBJ2-2	CSGGRGFGELFF	TGCAGCGGGGGAAGGGGTTTCGGGGAGCTGTTTTTT
.	TRBD1	TRBV4-2	TRBJ1-1	CASSPDRGKAFF	TGTGCCAGCAGCCCGGACAGGGGAAAAGCTTTCTTT
.	TRBD1	TRBV2	TRBJ1-1	CASSGQGMPNTEAFF	TGTGCCAGCAGCGGACAGGGGATGCCGAACACTGAAGCTTTCTTT
.	TRBD1	TRBV29-1	TRBJ2-6	CSVLDRGMTGANVLTF	TGCAGCGTTTTGGACAGGGGGATGACTGGGGCCAACGTCCTGACTTTC
.	.	TRBV28	TRBJ2-1	CASSFDGVLGNNEQFF	TGTGCCAGCAGTTTCGACGGGGTGTTGGGTAACAATGAGCAGTTCTTC
once	.	TRBV7-8	TRBJ1-3	CASSFSTAYSGNTIYF	TGTGCCAGCAGCTTTTCGACGGCCTACTCTGGAAACACCATATATTTT
.	.	TRBV15	TRBJ1-3	CATSRDPGGRGNTIYF	TGTGCCACCAGCAGAGATCCGGGAGGGCGTGGAAACACCATATATTTT
.	.	TRBV10-1	TRBJ1-1	CASSEPAEDTEAFF	TGCGCCAGCAGTGAGCCGGCGGAGGACACTGAAGCTTTCTTT
.	TRBD2	TRBV5-1	TRBJ2-5	CASSLRGGAGETQYF	TGCGCCAGCAGCTTACGCGGGGGGGCAGGAGAGACCCAGTACTTC
few	.	TRBV19	TRBJ1-5	CASSIQGSQPQHF	TGTGCCAGTAGTATTCAGGGCTCTCAGCCCCAGCATTTT
.	TRBD1	TRBV7-3	TRBJ1-1	CASSLQGAASTEAFF	TGTGCCAGCAGTCTACAGGGGGCTGCAAGCACTGAAGCTTTCTTT
once	.	TRBV2	TRBJ2-7	CASIQGYSYEQYF	TGTGCCAGCATTCAGGGTTACTCCTACGAGCAGTACTTC
.	.	TRBV18	TRBJ1-1	CASSTSANTEAFF	TGTGCCAGCTCCACCTCAGCAAACACTGAAGCTTTCTTT
.	.	TRBV9	TRBJ1-3	CASSVGSGNTIYF	TGTGCCAGCAGCGTTGGTTCTGGAAACACCATATATTTT
.	TRBD1	TRBV5-6	TRBJ2-7	CASSLRDSMYEQYF	TGTGCCAGCAGCTTGCGGGACAGCATGTACGAGCAGTACTTC
.	.	TRBV7-2	TRBJ1-5	CASTIGGNQPQHF	TGTGCCAGCACCATCGGGGGAAATCAGCCCCAGCATTTT
.	TRBD2	TRBV5-4	TRBJ2-2	CASSAGGPTTGELFF	TGTGCCAGCAGCGCGGGGGGACCGACGACCGGGGAGCTGTTTTTT
.	TRBD1	TRBV11-3	TRBJ1-4	CASRQGEKLFF	TGTGCCAGCAGACAGGGGGAAAAACTGTTTTTT
.	.	TRBV7-2	TRBJ1-4	CASSPNLFLLNEKLFF	TGTGCCAGCAGCCCGAATTTGTTCCTCCTCAATGAAAAACTGTTTTTT
once	.	TRBV10-3	TRBJ1-3	CAISELAERNTIYF	TGTGCCATCAGTGAACTGGCAGAGCGCAACACCATATATTTT
.	.	TRBV5-1	TRBJ2-4	CASSSGMNLAKNIQYF	TGCGCCAGCAGCTCCGGTATGAACCTAGCCAAAAACATTCAGTACTTC
once	.	TRBV6-6	TRBJ2-7	CASSIGLTTPYEQYF	TGTGCCAGCAGTATAGGACTCACCACCCCCTACGAGCAGTACTTC
once	.	TRBV4-1	TRBJ1-2	CASSQSPRQGNGYTF	TGCGCCAGCAGCCAAAGCCCCCGGCAGGGGAATGGCTACACCTTC
.	TRBD1	TRBV7-2	TRBJ1-2	CASSPKDRGLDGYTF	TGTGCCAGCAGCCCAAAGGACAGGGGGTTGGATGGCTACACCTTC
.	.	TRBV6-6	TRBJ2-5	CASSSRLGGETQYF	TGTGCCAGCAGTTCCCGACTAGGGGGTGAGACCCAGTACTTC
.	.	TRBV5-1	TRBJ1-1	CASSFRDLTEAFF	TGCGCCAGCAGCTTCCGGGACCTCACTGAAGCTTTCTTT
.	.	TRBV7-2	TRBJ1-5	CASSFRGQPQHF	TGTGCCAGCAGCTTTCGGGGTCAGCCCCAGCATTTT
.	.	TRBV6-5	TRBJ1-2	CASSYSECNYGYTF	TGTGCCAGCAGTTACTCAGAGTGTAACTATGGCTACACCTTC
.	.	TRBV7-9	TRBJ2-7	CASSYRRGAYEQYF	TGTGCCAGCAGTTACCGCAGGGGTGCGTACGAGCAGTACTTC
.	.	TRBV7-9	TRBJ2-3	CASSLRGQGGPDTQYF	TGTGCCAGCAGCTTAAGGGGTCAGGGCGGCCCAGATACGCAGTATTTT
.	TRBD1	TRBV10-3	TRBJ1-5	CAIDREFSNQPQHF	TGTGCCATCGACAGGGAGTTTAGCAATCAGCCCCAGCATTTT